Each of the 10 T cell receptor beta chains below was sequenced from the same sample in a study of blood T cells in healthy people across ages. With a J-beta primer mix and a sample-barcoded 5' primer, a second PCR ran 7 to 11 cycles. TCRdb processed the 5' RACE reads anew with MiXCR; each CDR3 protein has one entry. Of about 680,000 distinct CDR3 sequences in the sample, about half were seen once. What was sequenced was blood. The receptors derive from a woman between 55 and 75 years old in good health.

The rearrangement links TRBV20-1 to TRBJ1-2; possibly TRBD1 for D (5 bases). The V end lost 6 bases, the J end lost 8 bases, and 22 bases lay between the germline ends. This CDR3 has 14 residues. Germline V gene lookup returns CDR1 DFQATT and CDR2 SNEGSKA (reference sequence). The chain's CDR3 is CSARPGIAGDGYTF. The CDR3 DNA reads TGCAGTGCCCGTCCAGGGATTGCCGGCGACGGCTACACCTTC.

The genes are TRBV11-2 and TRBJ2-1, with TRBD1 matching 9 bases. V shed 5 bases and J 6 bases; nucleotides not matched to a gene: 11. The CDR3 sequence is 16 residues long. Germline V gene data show CDR1 as SGHAT and CDR2 as FQNNGV. CDR3 bases: TGTGCCAGCAGCGATCCTTACCTGGACAGGGGCAATGAGCAGTTCTTC. Protein: CASSDPYLDRGNEQFF.

The chain carries TRBV5-1 and TRBJ2-5; TRBD1 aligns across 10 bases. CDR1 and CDR2 from the germline V gene are SGHRS and YFSETQ. Germline trimming cut 4 bases from V and 6 bases from J; bases unmatched to any gene: 12. This CDR3 is built from 16 residues. The CDR3 sequence: CASSPPGQGMLKTQYF. CDR3 in DNA: TGCGCCAGCAGCCCGCCGGGACAGGGGATGCTGAAGACCCAGTACTTC. Using reference TRBV5-1 and TRBJ2-5 for the parts outside the CDR3, the full variable domain is KAGVTQTPRYLIKTRGQQVTLSCSPISGHRSVSWYQQTPGQGLQFLFEYFSETQRNKGNFPGRFSGRQFSNSRSEMNVSTLELGDSALYLCASSPPGQGMLKTQYFGPGTRLLVL.

This clonotype was seen more than once but under ten times. This rearrangement joins TRBV6-1 to TRBJ2-5; 8 bases are a match to TRBD2. The better agreement between TRBJ2-7 and the DNA end casts doubt on the J call. The CDR3 contains 14 residues. Germline V gene data show CDR1 as MNHNS and CDR2 as SASEGT. CDR3 protein: CASSGGRPLIEQYF. CDR3 bases: TGTGCCAGCAGTGGCGGGAGGCCCTTGATCGAGCAGTACTTC.

This chain uses TRBV7-2 with TRBJ2-3; a possible D gene is TRBD2 (6 bases). Per the germline V gene, CDR1 is SGHTA and CDR2 is FQGNSA. V was cut by 5 bases and J by 4 bases, with 16 bases left in between. The CDR3 has 15 residues. Here the CDR3 DNA reads TGTACCAGCAGCACCCGGAGAGGGGAGGCAGATACGCAGTATTTT. This codes for CTSSTRRGEADTQYF.

This sequence joins TRBV24-1 and TRBJ2-2; 7 bases line up with TRBD1. Germline V CDR1 and CDR2: KGHDR, SFDVKD. The CDR3 spans 16 residues. The V segment lost 4 bases and the J segment 0 bases; nucleotides outside the gene matches: 4. The CDR3 reads CATSEWDSPNTGELFF. The CDR3 nucleotides read TGTGCCACCAGTGAATGGGACAGTCCGAACACCGGGGAGCTGTTTTTT.

This chain connects TRBV18 to TRBJ2-1; the match to TRBD2 covers 7 bases. The ends lost 1 base at V and 0 bases at J; junction bases unmatched: 6. CDR3 length: 17 amino acids. Germline V gene data show CDR1 as KGHSH and CDR2 as LQKENI. CDR3 sequence (DNA): TGTGCCAGCTCACCACGGGAGGCGGGAGTCTCCTACAATGAGCAGTTCTTC. Encoded protein: CASSPREAGVSYNEQFF.

CDR3 sequence reads: CASSLVQGPYEQYF. The CDR3 nucleotides read TGCGCCAGCAGCTTGGTTCAGGGCCCCTACGAGCAGTACTTC. The gene calls are TRBV5-1 and TRBJ2-7, with a tentative D call TRBD1 (5 bases). The ends were cut back, 0 bases at V and 2 bases at J, with 9 bases in the middle. Per germline, CDR1 SGHRS and CDR2 YFSETQ. This CDR3 is built from 14 residues.

The J gene is TRBJ1-5, the V gene TRBV2; D perhaps matches TRBD1 (5 bases). CDR1 is SNHLY, CDR2 FYNNEI, per germline. The germline V and J ends were trimmed by 4 bases and 8 bases, with 15 bases remaining between them. The CDR3 length is 14 residues. The CDR3 loop reads CASSVEGQGEPQHF. The CDR3 nucleotides read TGTGCCAGCAGTGTGGAGGGGCAGGGCGAGCCCCAGCATTTT.

A few counts support this clonotype. The rearrangement uses TRBV2 and TRBJ1-6; 9 bases agree with TRBD1. The CDR3 consists of 16 residues. Per the germline V gene, CDR1 is SNHLY and CDR2 is FYNNEI. The V and J ends lost 1 base and 9 bases, in that order; junction bases with no gene match: 7. This chain's CDR3 is CASSEGGTGGSSPLHF. The CDR3 nucleotides are TGTGCCAGCAGTGAAGGGGGCACAGGGGGCTCTTCACCCCTCCACTTT.